The 24 T cell receptor beta chains listed next were all sequenced from one sample in a study of blood T cell repertoires in COVID-19. Profiling relied on immunoSEQ multiplex PCR, and the TCRdb table lists in-frame clones only, not all of them. The sample has about 480,000 clones, roughly 91% seen once; the top ten hold approximately 4.3%. Input material: peripheral blood. These receptors were collected from a woman in her 30s with acute or convalescent COVID-19.

V is TRBV7-2 and J is TRBJ2-5, with 9 bases matching TRBD2. The CDR3 covers 14 residues. Germline values: CDR1 SGHTA, CDR2 FQGNSA. V dropped 4 bases and J dropped 5; count of bases not matched to a gene: 5. This CDR3 is CASSWNAGGETQYF. CDR3 nucleotides: TGTGCCAGCAGCTGGAACGCGGGGGGGGAGACCCAGTACTTC.

The gene calls are TRBV14 and TRBJ1-2; 12 bases are a match to TRBD1. The CDR3 covers 17 residues. The germline gives CDR1 SGHDN, CDR2 FVKESK. The ends lost 10 bases at V and 4 bases at J; junction bases unmatched: 16. This chain's CDR3 is CATPPGQGAFFFYGYTF. As DNA, the CDR3 is TGTGCCACGCCTCCGGGACAGGGGGCCTTTTTTTTCTATGGCTACACCTTC.

This clone was counted a few times. The chain couples TRBV7-6 to TRBJ2-5; D is ambiguous. V lost 5 bases to trimming and J lost 3 bases, with 4 bases between them. CDR3 length: 11 residues. The germline CDR1 and CDR2 sequences are SGHVS and FNYEAQ. The CDR3 nucleotides read TGTGCCAGCAGCCAAAAAGAGACCCAGTACTTC. It specifies CASSQKETQYF.

This rearrangement joins TRBV5-5 to TRBJ1-1, with 7 bases aligning to TRBD1. The CDR3 runs 13 residues. J was trimmed by 4 bases and V by 1 base; bases with no gene match: 1. Germline CDR1 reads SGHKS; CDR2 reads YYEKEE (reference sequence). CDR3 protein: CASSLPGGTEAFF. In DNA, the CDR3 is TGTGCCAGCAGCTTGCCAGGGGGCACTGAAGCTTTCTTT.

This chain joins TRBV10-1 and TRBJ1-1; a weak D match, TRBD1 (5 bases). The CDR3 runs to 12 residues. Germline values: CDR1 WNHNN, CDR2 SYGVQD (reference sequence). V lost 7 bases and J lost 9, with 15 bases in between. The CDR3 is CASIYYRLKAFF. CDR3 coding DNA: TGCGCCAGCATATACTACAGGTTAAAAGCTTTCTTT.

This clone appeared a single time. The chain uses TRBV7-9 and TRBJ2-7; D might be TRBD2 (5 bases). Germline-derived CDR1 and CDR2 are SEHNR and FQNEAQ (reference sequence). This CDR3 is built from 14 residues. The ends were cut back, 7 bases at V and 2 bases at J, with 15 bases in the middle. The CDR3 nucleotides are TGTGCCAGCACCCTCTCGGGGTATCCCTACGAGCAGTACTTC. Translation gives CASTLSGYPYEQYF.

In nucleotides, the CDR3 is TGCAGCGTTGTCGGGACAGGGTTTAACTATGGCTACACCTTC. Amino acids: CSVVGTGFNYGYTF. The V call is TRBV29-1, the J call TRBJ1-2; TRBD1 aligns across 9 bases. The ends lost 4 bases at V and 1 base at J; junction bases unmatched: 4. Looked up from germline, CDR1 is SQVTM and CDR2 is ANQGSEA. The CDR3 loop spans 14 amino acids.

The CDR3 bases are TGTGCCAGCAGCCAAGATGGGACACCTGTCACAGATACGCAGTATTTT. This sequence encodes CASSQDGTPVTDTQYF. The chain recombines TRBV3-1 (or the pseudogene TRBV3-2) with TRBJ2-3; D perhaps matches TRBD1 (6 bases). The CDR3 extends over 16 amino acids. Trimming cost V 0 bases and J 2 bases, with 12 bases left between them. Germline V gene sequence: CDR1 LGHDT, CDR2 YNNKEL (reference sequence).

The chain carries TRBV24-1 and TRBJ2-2, with D maybe TRBD1 (6 bases). The V end lost 5 bases, the J end lost 4 bases, and 16 bases lay between the germline ends. CDR1 is KGHDR, CDR2 SFDVKD, per germline. CDR3 length: 16 residues. The CDR3 sequence: CATSGAVGTSTGELFF. The CDR3 DNA reads TGTGCCACCAGTGGGGCAGTTGGGACATCCACCGGGGAGCTGTTTTTT.

J is TRBJ2-7 and V is TRBV9; D not resolved. The CDR3 is made up of 15 amino acids. V dropped 0 bases and J dropped 3 bases, with 13 bases sitting between them. Germline-derived CDR1 and CDR2 are SGDLS and YYNGEE. CDR3 nucleotide sequence: TGTGCCAGCAGCGTAGGCCCTTCTCTAATCTACGAGCAGTACTTC. Protein product: CASSVGPSLIYEQYF.

The J gene is TRBJ2-2, the V gene TRBV28, with a tentative D call TRBD1 (6 bases). Germline CDR1 reads MDHEN; CDR2 reads SYDVKM. V was pared by 5 bases and J by 4 bases, with 11 bases between. This CDR3 is built from 14 residues. The CDR3 DNA reads as TGTGCCAGCAGTGTCGGACAGTTCACCGGGGAGCTGTTTTTT. Residues: CASSVGQFTGELFF.

The J gene is TRBJ2-5, the V gene TRBV30, with 10 positions matching TRBD2. CDR1 is GTSNPN and CDR2 is SVGIG in the germline V gene (reference sequence). The CDR3 spans 15 residues. The J segment lost 5 bases and the V segment lost 0 bases, leaving 6 bases of the junction unmatched. Written as DNA, the CDR3 is TGTGCCTGGAGTGTAGCGGGGGGGCTCCGGGAGACCCAGTACTTC. It is translated as CAWSVAGGLRETQYF. The full variable domain, rest sourced from reference TRBV30 and TRBJ2-5, is SQTIHQWPATLVQPVGSPLSLECTVEGTSNPNLYWYRQAAGRGLQLLFYSVGIGQISSEVPQNLSASRPQDRQFILSSKKLLLSDSGFYLCAWSVAGGLRETQYFGPGTRLLVL.

The rearrangement links TRBV30 to TRBJ2-1; 8 bases agree with TRBD1. This CDR3 comprises 12 residues. V trimming: 5 bases; J trimming: 6 bases; junction bases outside the gene matches: 3. Germline lookup yields CDR1 GTSNPN and CDR2 SVGIG (reference sequence). The CDR3 is CAWGDRFNEQFF. The CDR3, as DNA: TGTGCCTGGGGGGACAGGTTCAATGAGCAGTTCTTC. Filled out from reference TRBV30 and TRBJ2-1, the complete variable domain reads SQTIHQWPATLVQPVGSPLSLECTVEGTSNPNLYWYRQAAGRGLQLLFYSVGIGQISSEVPQNLSASRPQDRQFILSSKKLLLSDSGFYLCAWGDRFNEQFFGPGTRLTVL.

The chain couples TRBV28 to TRBJ1-2; possibly TRBD1 for D (6 bases). From germline, CDR1 is MDHEN and CDR2 SYDVKM. CDR3 length: 14 residues. V was cut by 3 bases and J by 7 bases, with 15 bases left in between. The CDR3 coding sequence is TGTGCCAGCAGTTTTAAAGGGGGTCTGGCTGGCTACACCTTC. Its protein product is CASSFKGGLAGYTF.

The V and J genes are TRBV4-1 and TRBJ2-2; 7 bases map to TRBD1. Unmatched junction bases numbered 8, after V lost 3 bases and J lost 4 bases. The CDR3 totals 16 residues. CDR1 MGHRA and CDR2 YSYEKL come from the germline V gene. CDR3 DNA sequence: TGCGCCAGCAGCCACTCGGACAGGCCGGGCACCGGGGAGCTGTTTTTT. Translating it yields CASSHSDRPGTGELFF.

The chain couples TRBV5-6 to TRBJ1-4; a possible D gene is TRBD1 (6 bases). The CDR3 spans 14 residues. Germline values: CDR1 SGHDT, CDR2 YYEEEE. V lost 4 bases to trimming and J lost 7 bases, with 14 bases between them. The CDR3 bases are TGTGCCAGCAGCCGGGGGGGCAGTAGTGAAAAACTGTTTTTT. Protein sequence: CASSRGGSSEKLFF.

The gene calls are TRBV5-6 and TRBJ2-7, with TRBD2 matching 8 bases. Germline trimming cut 1 base from V and 4 bases from J; bases unmatched to any gene: 10. The CDR3 length is 16 residues. Germline CDR1 reads SGHDT; CDR2 reads YYEEEE. As DNA, the CDR3 is TGTGCCAGCAGCTTGTTAGCGGGGTGGGAGTCTTACGAGCAGTACTTC. It codes for CASSLLAGWESYEQYF.

In this sample, this clone turned up a few times. V and J are TRBV7-9 and TRBJ1-3; TRBD1 agrees at 7 bases. The CDR3 has 15 amino acids. V was clipped by 5 bases and J by 4 bases; unmatched bases: 8. Per germline, CDR1 SEHNR and CDR2 FQNEAQ (reference sequence). The CDR3 DNA follows: TGTGCCAGCAGCCTACAGGGGTCGGGAGGAAACACCATATATTTT. This codes for CASSLQGSGGNTIYF.

The V call is TRBV5-1, the J call TRBJ1-1; no clear D. Between the trimmed V and J ends, which lost 0 bases and 2 bases, there was a span of 8 bases. The germline V gene encodes CDR1 SGHRS and CDR2 YFSETQ. CDR3 length equals 14 residues. CDR3 residues: CASSLVRDNTEAFF. In nucleotides, the CDR3 is TGCGCCAGCAGCTTGGTTCGGGATAACACTGAAGCTTTCTTT.

V gene TRBV7-9 combines with J gene TRBJ2-1, with D perhaps TRBD2 (6 bases). Trimming removed 1 base at V and 7 bases at J, with 20 bases between. CDR1 is SEHNR, CDR2 FQNEAQ, per germline (reference sequence). The CDR3 totals 17 residues. CDR3 bases: TGTGCCAGCAGCTTAGGTGCCCCCAACGGGGGAAAGAATGAGCAGTTCTTC. This encodes CASSLGAPNGGKNEQFF.

The rearrangement links TRBV10-1 to TRBJ2-7, with 7 bases fitting TRBD1. Unmatched junction bases numbered 7, after V lost 0 bases and J lost 2 bases. Per germline, CDR1 WNHNN and CDR2 SYGVQD (reference sequence). The CDR3 totals 16 residues. The DNA of the CDR3 is TGCGCCAGCAGTGAGTCTTCGTGGGACAGACCCTACGAGCAGTACTTC. Its translation is CASSESSWDRPYEQYF.

The CDR3 protein is CASSLTDNYGYTF. In nucleotides, the CDR3 is TGTGCCAGCAGTCTGACAGACAACTATGGCTACACCTTC. The chain carries TRBV2 and TRBJ1-2; a weak D match, TRBD1 (5 bases). Trimming shortened V by 5 bases and J by 2 bases, and 9 bases separated the two germline ends. The CDR3 consists of 13 residues. CDR1 and CDR2 from the germline V gene are SNHLY and FYNNEI.

Points on this clone: This CDR3 is also generated by other DNA sequences in the sample. This chain joins TRBV9 and TRBJ2-3; TRBD1 aligns across 10 bases. The CDR3 runs to 14 residues. Germline loops: CDR1 SGDLS, CDR2 YYNGEE. Trimming took 3 bases from V and 6 from J; bases not matched to a gene: 4. CDR3 sequence (DNA): TGTGCCAGCAGCGGACAGGGGGCGGGGGATACGCAGTATTTT. This gives the protein CASSGQGAGDTQYF.

This chain joins TRBV28 and TRBJ1-2; 7 bases are shared with TRBD1. The CDR3 runs to 14 residues. V lost 6 bases to trimming and J lost 2 bases; unmatched junction nucleotides: 6. CDR1 and CDR2 from the germline V gene are MDHEN and SYDVKM. CDR3 sequence: CASSQPDRNYGYTF. The CDR3 nucleotides are TGTGCCAGCAGCCAACCGGACAGGAACTATGGCTACACCTTC.